These 3 T cell receptor beta chains were all obtained from the same sample, sequenced in a study of blood T cell repertoires in COVID-19. Generated by immunoSEQ multiplex PCR, the TCRdb table keeps only in-frame clones and is missing some. The table lists 250,000 or so clones, about nine tenths of them singletons. The sequenced sample was peripheral blood. The receptors derive from a woman aged 30 to 39 with COVID-19, enrolled during active disease.

In DNA form, the CDR3 reads TGTGCCACCAGCAGCATAGGGACTAGCGGGAGTAGTGAGCAGTACGTC. This gives the protein CATSSIGTSGSSEQYV. The chain carries TRBV15 and TRBJ2-7, with 14 bases fitting TRBD2. The CDR3 has 16 amino acids. Germline V gene sequence: CDR1 LNHNV, CDR2 YYDKDF (reference sequence). With 3 bases clipped from V and 7 bases from J, the junction kept 8 bases outside the gene matches.

The CDR3 region is CAISGQGGPDGYTF. CDR3 nucleotide sequence: TGTGCCATCAGCGGACAGGGAGGGCCTGATGGCTACACCTTC. The chain recombines TRBV10-3 with TRBJ1-2; TRBD1 agrees at 8 bases. The germline V gene encodes CDR1 ENHRY and CDR2 SYGVKD. V lost 6 bases, J lost 6 bases, and 9 bases stayed unmatched. The CDR3 is made up of 14 amino acids.

This clone showed up just a few times. The V gene is TRBV10-1, the J gene TRBJ1-1, with D unclear. This CDR3 contains 12 residues. Germline CDR1 WNHNN, CDR2 SYGVQD (reference sequence). V was shortened by 2 bases and J by 7 bases, with 8 bases between the two germline ends. CDR3: CASSERHSEAFF. The CDR3, as DNA: TGCGCCAGCAGTGAGAGGCACAGTGAAGCTTTCTTT.